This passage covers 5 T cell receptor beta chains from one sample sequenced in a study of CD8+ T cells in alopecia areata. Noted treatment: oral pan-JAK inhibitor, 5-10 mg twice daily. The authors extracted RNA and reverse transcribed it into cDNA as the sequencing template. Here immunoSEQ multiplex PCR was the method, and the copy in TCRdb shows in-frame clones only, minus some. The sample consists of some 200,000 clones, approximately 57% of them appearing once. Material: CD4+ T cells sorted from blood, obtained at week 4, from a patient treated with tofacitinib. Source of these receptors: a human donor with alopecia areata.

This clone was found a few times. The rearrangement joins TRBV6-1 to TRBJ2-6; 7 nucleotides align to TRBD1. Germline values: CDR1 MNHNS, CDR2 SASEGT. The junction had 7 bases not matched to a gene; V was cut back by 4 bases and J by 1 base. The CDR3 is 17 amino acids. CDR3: CASSVDRVPSGANVLTF. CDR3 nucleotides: TGTGCCAGCAGTGTAGACAGGGTCCCATCTGGGGCCAACGTCCTGACTTTC.

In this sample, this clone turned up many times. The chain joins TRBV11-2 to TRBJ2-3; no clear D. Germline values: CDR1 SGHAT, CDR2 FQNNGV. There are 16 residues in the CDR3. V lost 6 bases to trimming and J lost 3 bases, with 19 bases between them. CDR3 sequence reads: CASSSLRGLPTDTQYF. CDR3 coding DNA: TGTGCCAGCAGTTCATTGAGAGGCCTCCCGACAGATACGCAGTATTTT.

CDR3: CAWSPRTGVFQPQHF. The CDR3 nucleotides read TGTGCCTGGAGTCCCCGGACAGGGGTTTTCCAGCCCCAGCATTTT. The chain is built from TRBV30 and TRBJ1-5; TRBD1 matches 9 bases. V dropped 2 bases and J dropped 7; count of bases not matched to a gene: 9. The CDR3 runs to 15 residues. Germline CDR1 is GTSNPN and CDR2 is SVGIG (reference sequence).

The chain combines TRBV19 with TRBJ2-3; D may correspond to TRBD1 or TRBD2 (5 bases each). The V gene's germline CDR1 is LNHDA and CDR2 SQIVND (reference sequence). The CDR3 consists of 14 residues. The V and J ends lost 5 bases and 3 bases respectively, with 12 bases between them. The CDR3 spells CASSGTIQTDTQYF. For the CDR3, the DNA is TGTGCCAGTAGTGGGACGATACAAACAGATACGCAGTATTTT.

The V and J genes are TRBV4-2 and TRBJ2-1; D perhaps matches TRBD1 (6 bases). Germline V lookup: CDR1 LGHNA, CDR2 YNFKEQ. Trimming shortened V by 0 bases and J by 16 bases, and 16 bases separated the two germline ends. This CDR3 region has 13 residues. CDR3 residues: CASSQDRGGALFF. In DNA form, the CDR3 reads TGTGCCAGCAGCCAAGATCGAGGGGGAGCTCTTTTCTTC.